The rows below give T cell receptor beta chains drawn from one sample of a study of circulating and synovial CD4+ cells in juvenile arthritis. This table comes from immunoSEQ multiplex PCR, and its TCRdb copy is limited to in-frame clones, with some not included. The sample has under 40,000 clones, just over 90% seen once. Sequenced input: CD4+ T cells from blood. All receptors derive from a human donor with juvenile idiopathic arthritis. CDR3s include the opening cysteine and the closing phenylalanine or tryptophan. D genes are given only for firm matches. A row's size may be missing; if present it is once, few, many or a size class.

J	size	V	D	CDR3	DNA
TRBJ2-7	.	TRBV28	TRBD1	CASRPRTGDSYEQYF	TGTGCCAGCAGGCCGAGGACAGGAGACTCCTACGAGCAGTACTTC
TRBJ1-2	.	TRBV5-1	.	CASSFGVRERYGYTF	TGCGCCAGCAGCTTTGGGGTCAGGGAAAGATATGGCTACACCTTC
TRBJ1-2	.	TRBV19	TRBD1	CASSLRSGQGYGYTF	TGTGCCAGTAGTCTGCGATCGGGACAGGGCTATGGCTACACCTTC
TRBJ1-6	.	TRBV10-3	.	CAISESRALTNSPLHF	TGTGCCATCAGTGAGTCGAGGGCCTTGACGAATTCACCCCTCCACTTT
TRBJ2-7	.	TRBV18	.	CASSPPLQGISYEWQYF	TGTGCCAGCTCACCACCCCTTCAGGGTATCTCCTACGAGTGGCAGTACTTC
TRBJ2-1	.	TRBV28	TRBD2	CASSKTAGFYNEQFF	TGTGCCAGCAGCAAAACAGCGGGATTCTACAATGAGCAGTTCTTC
TRBJ2-5	.	TRBV10-3	TRBD1	CAISEGQGVSREQYF	TGTGCCATCAGTGAAGGACAGGGAGTATCCCGGGAGCAGTACTTC
TRBJ2-7	.	TRBV4-1	.	CASSQDVTREQYF	TGCGCCAGCAGCCAAGATGTAACCAGGGAGCAGTACTTC
TRBJ2-1	.	TRBV7-3	.	CASSSGSGTSHYNEQFF	TGTGCCAGCAGCTCCGGCAGCGGGACATCCCACTACAATGAGCAGTTCTTC
TRBJ2-5	.	TRBV30	.	CAWGSGSAPETQYF	TGTGCCTGGGGGTCGGGATCGGCCCCAGAGACCCAGTACTTC
TRBJ2-5	.	TRBV2	TRBD2	CASSDPGRLGETQYF	TGTGCCAGCAGTGACCCCGGGAGGTTGGGGGAGACCCAGTACTTC
TRBJ1-3	.	TRBV19	.	CASSIQGSNTIYF	TGTGCCAGTAGTATTCAGGGGTCCAACACCATATATTTT
TRBJ1-5	.	TRBV18	TRBD1	CASSPEARGPGNQPQHF	TGTGCCAGCTCACCAGAAGCAAGGGGGCCCGGCAATCAGCCCCAGCATTTT
TRBJ1-4	few	TRBV18	.	CASSPGQNEKLFF	TGTGCCAGCTCACCCGGACAGAATGAAAAACTGTTTTTT
TRBJ2-5	.	TRBV7-9	TRBD1	CASSQDRGKQETQYF	TGTGCCAGCAGCCAGGACAGGGGAAAACAAGAGACCCAGTACTTC
TRBJ2-7	.	TRBV2	TRBD2	CASRAGLAERSQQYF	TGTGCCAGCAGGGCGGGACTAGCGGAGAGGTCGCAGCAGTACTTC
TRBJ1-1	.	TRBV5-1	.	CASSLGFGRHPLGTEAFF	TGCGCCAGCAGCTTGGGTTTCGGTAGACACCCATTGGGCACTGAAGCTTTCTTT
TRBJ2-3	.	TRBV5-1	TRBD1	CASSPTDRDDTQYF	TGCGCCAGCAGCCCGACGGACAGGGACGATACGCAGTATTTT
TRBJ1-2	.	TRBV19	TRBD1	CASSGGQGHGYTF	TGTGCCAGTAGTGGGGGACAGGGTCATGGCTACACCTTC
TRBJ2-3	.	TRBV6-1	TRBD1	CASSEKGAPDTQYF	TGTGCCAGCAGTGAGAAGGGGGCCCCAGATACGCAGTATTTT
TRBJ1-4	.	TRBV5-5	.	CASSGDPTTNEKLFF	TGTGCCAGCAGCGGAGACCCCACAACTAATGAAAAACTGTTTTTT
TRBJ2-7	.	TRBV28	TRBD1	CASCRDRGPYEQYF	TGTGCCAGCTGCCGGGACAGGGGTCCCTACGAGCAGTACTTC
TRBJ2-3	.	TRBV4-1	TRBD2	CASSLRWGAGATDTQYF	TGCGCCAGCAGCCTGCGGTGGGGAGCGGGGGCCACAGATACGCAGTATTTT
TRBJ2-7	.	TRBV11-2	.	CASSLTARGYEQYF	TGTGCCAGCAGCTTAACAGCCAGGGGTTACGAGCAGTACTTC
TRBJ2-1	.	TRBV7-8	.	CATGLNYNEQFF	TGTGCCACCGGACTTAACTACAATGAGCAGTTCTTC
TRBJ1-1	once	TRBV14	TRBD1	CASSQETGWNTEAFF	TGTGCCAGCAGCCAAGAGACAGGGTGGAACACTGAAGCTTTCTTT
TRBJ2-1	.	TRBV27	.	CASSFIVDRPSNNEQFF	TGTGCCAGCAGTTTTATTGTCGACAGGCCGTCAAACAATGAGCAGTTCTTC
TRBJ2-7	.	TRBV19	.	CARNNRVEEYYEQYF	TGTGCCAGAAACAACAGGGTAGAGGAGTACTACGAGCAGTACTTC
TRBJ2-5	.	TRBV9	TRBD2	CASSEGREQYF	TGTGCCAGCAGTGAGGGGCGGGAGCAGTACTTC
TRBJ1-4	.	TRBV27	.	CASRSGVGEKLFF	TGTGCCAGCAGATCAGGGGTCGGCGAAAAACTGTTTTTT
TRBJ1-3	.	TRBV30	.	CAWSRTNLGNTIYF	TGTGCCTGGAGCCGGACTAACTTAGGAAACACCATATATTTT
TRBJ2-7	.	TRBV4-1	TRBD2	CASSQDGGGASYEQYF	TGCGCCAGCAGCCAAGATGGCGGGGGGGCCTCCTACGAGCAGTACTTC
TRBJ2-7	.	TRBV30	TRBD1	CAWSEQTNPGQGTYEQYF	TGTGCCTGGAGTGAACAGACGAACCCGGGACAGGGGACCTACGAGCAGTACTTC
TRBJ2-1	.	TRBV27	.	CASSPHNEQFF	TGTGCCAGCAGTCCTCACAATGAGCAGTTCTTC
TRBJ2-7	once	TRBV11-3	.	CASSHPGGEQYF	TGTGCCAGTTCTCACCCCGGGGGCGAGCAGTACTTC
TRBJ2-1	.	TRBV5-4	.	CASSLTRDEQFF	TGTGCCAGCAGTCTCACTAGGGATGAGCAGTTCTTC
TRBJ2-1	.	TRBV5-1	TRBD2	CASTPTSGHYNEQFF	TGCGCCAGCACCCCGACTAGCGGCCACTACAATGAGCAGTTCTTC
TRBJ1-2	once	TRBV15	.	CATSLRGGTYGYTF	TGTGCCACCAGCTTGAGGGGAGGAACCTATGGCTACACCTTC
TRBJ2-1	.	TRBV11-1	TRBD1	CASSHRGTYNEQFF	TGTGCCAGCAGCCACAGGGGAACCTACAATGAGCAGTTCTTC
TRBJ2-2	once	TRBV9	.	CASSVRDSGELFF	TGTGCCAGCAGCGTGAGGGATTCCGGGGAGCTGTTTTTT
TRBJ2-7	.	TRBV28	TRBD1	CASSQTGAGSYEQYF	TGTGCCAGCAGTCAGACAGGGGCGGGCTCCTACGAGCAGTACTTC
TRBJ1-4	.	TRBV2	.	CASRVGGRGKLFF	TGTGCCAGCAGGGTCGGGGGGCGCGGAAAACTGTTTTTT
TRBJ2-7	.	TRBV7-9	TRBD2	CASSLSSGRAGPGEQYF	TGTGCCAGCAGCTTATCCAGCGGGAGGGCCGGTCCAGGGGAGCAGTACTTC
TRBJ2-7	.	TRBV28	.	CASRSSEYEQYF	TGTGCCAGCAGATCTAGCGAGTACGAGCAGTACTTC
TRBJ1-5	.	TRBV19	TRBD1	CASSIGSGQGARGSNQPQHF	TGTGCCAGTAGTATTGGGTCAGGACAGGGGGCACGGGGGAGCAATCAGCCCCAGCATTTT
TRBJ2-2	.	TRBV7-2	.	CASAAQANTGELFF	TGTGCCAGTGCGGCGCAAGCGAACACCGGGGAGCTGTTTTTT
TRBJ2-5	once	TRBV10-1	.	CASSESRAGQGTQYF	TGCGCCAGCAGTGAGTCGAGAGCGGGACAAGGGACCCAGTACTTC
TRBJ2-3	.	TRBV9	TRBD2	CASSLAGGPRDTQYF	TGTGCCAGCAGTCTAGCGGGAGGGCCCCGCGATACGCAGTATTTT